What follows describes a single T cell receptor (beta chain). Its antigen is unknown. Time point defined: week 35, safety follow-up. Vaccine doses each comprised 300 ug of mutant IDH1 20-mer peptide, with topical imiquimod. All eight of the vaccinations patients received fell in weeks 1, 3, 5, 7, 11, 15, 19 and 23. These data are taken from a study of a mutant IDH1 vaccine in newly diagnosed glioma. Turning to the study itself: Sex distribution of treated patients was approximately 60% male and 37.5% female; mean age was around 42 years. Most patients had radiochemotherapy with temozolomide before enrollment; others had one alone.

Germline assignment: CDR1 ENHRY and CDR2 SYGVKD. The CDR3 extends over 13 amino acids. Deletions cut 4 bases from V and 4 bases from J, with 8 bases between. The assay was immunoSEQ multiplex PCR, and TCRdb's table has in-frame clones only and misses some. The sample records about 56,000 clones, less than 90% being singletons. This chain uses TRBV10-3 with TRBJ1-5; no firm D call. The receptor was derived from a man aged 35 to 55 with glioma. The sequencing used PBMCs, collected from a glioma patient whose treatment included an IDH1 peptide vaccine. The CDR3 DNA is TGTGCCATCAGTGCTTTCGGTAATCAGCCCCAGCATTTT. Its translation: CAISAFGNQPQHF.